The T cell receptor beta chain described here comes from a study of blood T cell repertoires in COVID-19. The germline V and J ends were trimmed by 1 base and 6 bases, with 13 bases remaining between them. CDR1 ENHRY and CDR2 SYGVKD come from the germline V gene. The CDR3 is 14 residues long. Produced via immunoSEQ multiplex PCR; TCRdb's table is partial and in-frame only. Of roughly 77,000 clones in the sample, 85% to 90% are singletons; the top ten hold 6% to 8%. What was sequenced was peripheral blood. This rearrangement joins TRBV10-3 to TRBJ2-7; the D gene is possibly TRBD2 (6 bases). The source is a woman aged 80 or over with active COVID-19. Here the CDR3 reads CAISEFTSRGEQYF. CDR3 DNA: TGTGCCATCAGTGAGTTTACTAGCCGGGGCGAGCAGTACTTC.